This is a list of T cell receptor beta chains from one sample in a study of pediatric ulcerative colitis. Only in-frame clones appear in the TCRdb table, and some are missing; sequencing was by immunoSEQ multiplex PCR. The sample lists 23,000 or so clones; approximately 74% were seen once. The sample consisted of gut tissue. Receptors were obtained from a boy between 10 and 17 years old with severe ulcerative colitis. Both conserved end residues are part of each CDR3. Each record gives: V gene, J gene, D gene, clone size, CDR3 length, CDR3 DNA, CDR3 protein. D genes are given only for firm matches. Clone size appears in some rows only: once, few, many, or a class for an expanded clone.

V: TRBV2
J: TRBJ1-6
D: TRBD1
size: .
length: 17
DNA: TGTGCCAGCAGTGAAGGGGACAGGGTTTTCTTACGTTCACCCCTCCACTTT
CDR3: CASSEGDRVFLRSPLHF

V: TRBV4-3
J: TRBJ1-2
D: TRBD1
size: .
length: 16
DNA: TGCGCCAGCAGCCAAGATCCAGGGGGCGATGTCTATGGCTACACCTTC
CDR3: CASSQDPGGDVYGYTF

V: TRBV12-2
J: TRBJ1-6
D: .
size: .
length: 16
DNA: TGTGCAAGTCGCCTCCCCCTGAGCTCCTATAATTCACCCCTCCACTTT
CDR3: CASRLPLSSYNSPLHF

V: TRBV19
J: TRBJ2-5
D: .
size: .
length: 15
DNA: TGTGCCAGTAGTGTCAGTACGGGAATCAGGGAGACCCAGTACTTC
CDR3: CASSVSTGIRETQYF

V: TRBV6-1
J: TRBJ1-2
D: .
size: .
length: 16
DNA: TGTGCCAGCAGTGCCAGCCGAGGGAACCCTAACTATGGCTACACCTTC
CDR3: CASSASRGNPNYGYTF

V: TRBV15
J: TRBJ1-6
D: .
size: .
length: 17
DNA: TGTGCCACCAGCAGAGTCCGCACAGACCCCTATAATTCACCCCTCCACTTT
CDR3: CATSRVRTDPYNSPLHF

V: TRBV5-5
J: TRBJ2-2
D: .
size: medium-sized
length: 15
DNA: TGTGCCAGCAGCTTAGCCAGGGCGAACACCGGGGAGCTGTTTTTT
CDR3: CASSLARANTGELFF

V: TRBV19
J: TRBJ1-5
D: TRBD1
size: few
length: 16
DNA: TGTGCCAGTAGTATTTTTACCACAGGGGGCGACCAGCCCCAGCATTTT
CDR3: CASSIFTTGGDQPQHF

V: TRBV2
J: TRBJ2-3
D: TRBD2
size: .
length: 15
DNA: TGTGCCAGCAGTGGACTAGCGGGGGGCACAGATACGCAGTATTTT
CDR3: CASSGLAGGTDTQYF

V: TRBV15
J: TRBJ1-1
D: .
size: few
length: 16
DNA: TGTGCCACCAGGCGAACCACAGGGCCCTTCGACGCTGAAGCTTTCTTT
CDR3: CATRRTTGPFDAEAFF

V: TRBV30
J: TRBJ1-2
D: .
size: .
length: 11
DNA: TGTGCCTGGCTCCGGGGCCCGAACTACACCTTC
CDR3: CAWLRGPNYTF

V: TRBV5-6
J: TRBJ2-2
D: .
size: .
length: 15
DNA: TGTGCCAGCAGCTTGGCCAGCAGGGGTACCGGGGAGCTGTTTTTT
CDR3: CASSLASRGTGELFF

V: TRBV30
J: TRBJ2-5
D: .
size: .
length: 14
DNA: TGTGCCTGGAGTGTGACGGGGATTCAAGAGACCCAGTACTTC
CDR3: CAWSVTGIQETQYF

V: TRBV7-6
J: TRBJ1-3
D: .
size: .
length: 15
DNA: TGTGCCAGCAGCTTAGCAGGAATCTCTGGAAACACCATATATTTT
CDR3: CASSLAGISGNTIYF

V: TRBV5-4
J: TRBJ1-1
D: .
size: once
length: 14
DNA: TGTGCCAGCAGCCTGACCTATACGAACACTGAAGCTTTCTTT
CDR3: CASSLTYTNTEAFF

V: TRBV4-1
J: TRBJ2-7
D: TRBD2
size: .
length: 11
DNA: TGCGCCAGCCGGGGGGTAAACGAGCAGTACTTC
CDR3: CASRGVNEQYF

V: TRBV5-1
J: TRBJ2-2
D: .
size: .
length: 15
DNA: TGCGCCAGCAGCTCTCGGGCTAAGAACACCGGGGAGCTGTTTTTT
CDR3: CASSSRAKNTGELFF

V: TRBV7-2
J: TRBJ2-7
D: TRBD1
size: few
length: 17
DNA: TGTGCCAGCAGCTTATCAACCGGGACAGCGAGCTCCTACGAGCAGTACTTC
CDR3: CASSLSTGTASSYEQYF

V: TRBV29-1
J: TRBJ1-4
D: .
size: few
length: 13
DNA: TGCAGCTTTACAGCGGGCGGGAGGAAAAAACTGTTTTTT
CDR3: CSFTAGGRKKLFF

V: TRBV30
J: TRBJ1-2
D: .
size: .
length: 13
DNA: TGTGCCTGGATTCGAGGTTCTAACTATGGCTACACCTTC
CDR3: CAWIRGSNYGYTF

V: TRBV30
J: TRBJ1-2
D: .
size: .
length: 13
DNA: TGTGCCTGGACCACCGGGAGAGGCTATGGCTACACCTTC
CDR3: CAWTTGRGYGYTF

V: TRBV2
J: TRBJ1-2
D: TRBD1
size: .
length: 13
DNA: TGTGCCAGCAGTCAGACAGGGGTGAGAGGCTACACCTTC
CDR3: CASSQTGVRGYTF

V: TRBV7-3
J: TRBJ1-5
D: .
size: .
length: 15
DNA: TGTGCCAGCAGCTTAGGGGACTCAATAAATCAGCCCCAGCATTTT
CDR3: CASSLGDSINQPQHF

V: TRBV6-4
J: TRBJ1-1
D: TRBD1
size: few
length: 12
DNA: TGTGCCAGCAGTGACACGACAGGGCGAGCTTTCTTT
CDR3: CASSDTTGRAFF

V: TRBV30
J: TRBJ1-1
D: .
size: few
length: 13
DNA: TGTGCCTGGATAATTCAAAGGAACACTGAAGCTTTCTTT
CDR3: CAWIIQRNTEAFF

V: TRBV5-1
J: TRBJ2-7
D: .
size: .
length: 15
DNA: TGCGCCAGCAGCTCCCCGGGGGACAGAGCCTACGAGCAGTACTTC
CDR3: CASSSPGDRAYEQYF

V: TRBV5-6
J: TRBJ1-4
D: .
size: .
length: 14
DNA: TGTGCCAGCAGCTTGAGACAGTACGGTGAAAAACTGTTTTTT
CDR3: CASSLRQYGEKLFF

V: TRBV14
J: TRBJ2-7
D: .
size: .
length: 15
DNA: TGTGCCAGCAGCCAATCGGGACTGCCGGAGGACGAGCAGTACTTC
CDR3: CASSQSGLPEDEQYF

V: TRBV5-1
J: TRBJ2-1
D: .
size: .
length: 14
DNA: TGCGCCAGCAGCTTTGCCGGGGCAGAAAATGAGCAGTTCTTC
CDR3: CASSFAGAENEQFF

V: TRBV4-3
J: TRBJ2-1
D: TRBD2
size: few
length: 16
DNA: TGCGCCAGCAGCCCCGGGACTAGCGGGAGCTACAATGAGCAGTTCTTC
CDR3: CASSPGTSGSYNEQFF

V: TRBV5-1
J: TRBJ1-2
D: .
size: .
length: 13
DNA: TGCGCCAGCAGCTTGGAAGGGGCTGGTGGCTACACCTTC
CDR3: CASSLEGAGGYTF

V: TRBV6-6
J: TRBJ1-1
D: TRBD1
size: .
length: 11
DNA: TGTGCCACCAAGACAGGGGTTGAAGCTTTCTTT
CDR3: CATKTGVEAFF

V: TRBV27
J: TRBJ2-3
D: TRBD2
size: .
length: 21
DNA: TGTGCCAGCAGTTTATTACCGGGACTAGCGGGGGGGGATCCTATCACAGATACGCAGTATTTT
CDR3: CASSLLPGLAGGDPITDTQYF

V: TRBV6-1
J: TRBJ2-7
D: TRBD1
size: .
length: 16
DNA: TGTGCCAGCAGTGAAGTGTTAGGACAGGGGATTTACGAGCAGTACTTC
CDR3: CASSEVLGQGIYEQYF

V: TRBV7-9
J: TRBJ2-2
D: .
size: .
length: 15
DNA: TGTGCCAGCAGCTCCAAAGGAGCGAACACCGGGGAGCTGTTTTTT
CDR3: CASSSKGANTGELFF

V: TRBV5-6
J: TRBJ1-1
D: TRBD1
size: once
length: 15
DNA: TGTGCCAGCAGCTTGGGGGGACAGGGATTGCCTGAAGCTTTCTTT
CDR3: CASSLGGQGLPEAFF

V: TRBV4-2
J: TRBJ2-7
D: TRBD2
size: .
length: 16
DNA: TGTGCCAGCAGCCAAGGCCTAGCGGGGGGGTACTACGAGCAGTACTTC
CDR3: CASSQGLAGGYYEQYF

V: TRBV29-1
J: TRBJ1-2
D: .
size: .
length: 12
DNA: TGCAGCGGCAGGGAGGGGAACAATGGCTACACCTTC
CDR3: CSGREGNNGYTF

V: TRBV21-1
J: TRBJ2-1
D: .
size: .
length: 14
DNA: TGTGCCAGCTATAACCGGGACTTATACAATGAGCAGTTCTTC
CDR3: CASYNRDLYNEQFF

V: TRBV7-9
J: TRBJ1-1
D: .
size: few
length: 13
DNA: TGTGCCAGCAGTACACAACTGAACACTGAAGCTTTCTTT
CDR3: CASSTQLNTEAFF

V: TRBV7-9
J: TRBJ1-1
D: .
size: few
length: 13
DNA: TGTGCCAGCAGCTCACAGAGGAGCACTGAAGCTTTCTTT
CDR3: CASSSQRSTEAFF

V: TRBV11-2
J: TRBJ2-1
D: .
size: .
length: 16
DNA: TGTGCCAGCAGCTTGGACGACTGGCCGCCTTACAATGAGCAGTTCTTC
CDR3: CASSLDDWPPYNEQFF

V: TRBV11-2
J: TRBJ1-4
D: .
size: few
length: 13
DNA: TGTGCCAGCGCACGGGACACTCATGAAAAACTGTTTTTT
CDR3: CASARDTHEKLFF

V: TRBV30
J: TRBJ2-3
D: TRBD2
size: .
length: 17
DNA: TGTGCCTGGAGTTTCGGGGGGGCCAGGGGTAGTGTAGATACGCAGTATTTT
CDR3: CAWSFGGARGSVDTQYF

V: TRBV9
J: TRBJ2-1
D: .
size: .
length: 11
DNA: TGTGCCAGCAGCATCAACAATGAGCAGTTCTTC
CDR3: CASSINNEQFF

V: TRBV6-6
J: TRBJ2-1
D: TRBD1
size: .
length: 13
DNA: TGTGCCAGCAGTTACACACAGGGGGGTGAGCAGTTCTTC
CDR3: CASSYTQGGEQFF

V: TRBV10-3
J: TRBJ1-6
D: .
size: .
length: 14
DNA: TGTGCCAGCTGTAGGGGGGACGGCGGTTCACCCCTCCACTTT
CDR3: CASCRGDGGSPLHF

V: TRBV20-1
J: TRBJ2-4
D: .
size: few
length: 11
DNA: TGCAGTGCCACAGCCGGGACGGATCAGTACTTC
CDR3: CSATAGTDQYF

V: TRBV6-5
J: TRBJ2-7
D: TRBD2
size: .
length: 16
DNA: TGTGCCAGCAGTTACTCAGGCCTAGCGGGGGCCTACGAGCAGTACTTC
CDR3: CASSYSGLAGAYEQYF

V: TRBV5-1
J: TRBJ2-1
D: .
size: .
length: 14
DNA: TGCGCCAGCAGCTTTGGCGGGCAGTCCAATGAGCAGTTCTTC
CDR3: CASSFGGQSNEQFF

V: TRBV5-4
J: TRBJ2-3
D: .
size: .
length: 18
DNA: TGTGCCAGCAGCTTGGATATGCATGGGGGCTATAGCACAGATACGCAGTATTTT
CDR3: CASSLDMHGGYSTDTQYF

V: TRBV18
J: TRBJ1-1
D: TRBD1
size: .
length: 14
DNA: TGTGCCAGCTCACTAGGACAGGGTTCCACTGAAGCTTTCTTT
CDR3: CASSLGQGSTEAFF

V: TRBV5-5
J: TRBJ1-6
D: .
size: .
length: 13
DNA: TGTGCCAGCAGCTTGGGCAGGGACTCACCCCTCCACTTT
CDR3: CASSLGRDSPLHF

V: TRBV19
J: TRBJ1-4
D: .
size: .
length: 15
DNA: TGTGCCAGTAGCCACTCGACAAACCAAGGGGAAAAACTGTTTTTT
CDR3: CASSHSTNQGEKLFF